This TCR beta chain was retrieved from a study of OX40 agonist ivuxolimab in advanced cancers. The table came from immunoSEQ multiplex PCR; TCRdb's copy has only in-frame clones and leaves some out. The sample lists around 80,000 clones; over 85% were seen once. Points on this clone: Its antigen is currently unknown.

CDR3 length: 16 residues. Looked up from germline, CDR1 is LNHDA and CDR2 is SQIVND (reference sequence). V was clipped by 8 bases and J by 0 bases, with 16 bases between them. Overall study results and limits: Normalized expansion of T-cell clones was also low for some nonresponders.

Excluded were patients having autoimmune disease history or systemic immunosuppression. The starting material was CD4+ or CD8+ T cells sorted from blood, obtained in a trial of the OX40 agonist ivuxolimab. The sequence came from an adult with an advanced solid tumor such as melanoma, head and neck, liver or kidney cancer. The chain employs TRBV19 and TRBJ1-4; D is unclear. The CDR3: CASHDRATATNEKLFF. The CDR3 DNA reads as TGTGCCAGTCATGACCGGGCCACAGCAACTAATGAAAAACTGTTTTTT.